Presented here are 22 T cell receptor beta chains from one specimen sequenced in a study of cytomegalovirus exposure and HLA in healthy donors (dated by TCRdb to 2016 to 2017). The method was the immunoSEQ multiplex PCR assay. For the multiplex PCR, a mixture combining 60 forward primers for TCR Vbeta segments and 13 reverse primers for TCR Jbeta segments was used. The immuneACCESS repertoire file appears here via TCRdb, limited to in-frame rearrangements. These files lack a portion of the clones; in checked studies, under half of the deficit traces to unresolved V genes, and the cause of the others is not known. Within this sample are approximately 170,000 clones, with around three quarters of them counted one time only. The ten largest make up roughly 1.6% of the sample. Source material: PBMCs. These receptors were obtained from a man aged 40-50 years in good health and CMV-seronegative.

This chain links TRBV7-8 with TRBJ1-1; unclear D gene. V lost 5 bases, J lost 6 bases, and 10 bases lay in between. Looked up from germline, CDR1 is SGHVS and CDR2 is FQNEAQ. This CDR3 is built from 12 residues. The CDR3 DNA reads as TGTGCCAGCAGCCCGGCAGGCGCTGAAGCTTTCTTT. Translated: CASSPAGAEAFF.

This clone was seen a single time. The gene calls are TRBV5-4 and TRBJ2-3, with D unresolved. Germline values: CDR1 SGHNT, CDR2 YYREEE (reference sequence). The CDR3 spans 14 residues. Trimming pared 0 bases from V and 1 base from J, leaving 6 bases between. Here the CDR3 reads CASSLERGTDTQYF. CDR3 in DNA: TGTGCCAGCAGCTTGGAGCGCGGCACAGATACGCAGTATTTT.

The chain is built from TRBV28 and TRBJ2-7; D is ambiguous. CDR1 and CDR2 (germline): MDHEN, SYDVKM. The CDR3 spans 15 residues. V was pared by 2 bases and J by 4 bases, with 15 bases between. The CDR3 DNA reads TGTGCCAGCAGTTTACGGCGCGGAAAAATTTACGAGCAGTACTTC. It yields the protein CASSLRRGKIYEQYF.

This clone appeared once. V usage is TRBV28 and J usage is TRBJ2-2; TRBD2 might be the D (6 bases). The germline CDR1 and CDR2 sequences are MDHEN and SYDVKM. The length of the CDR3 is 14 residues. Between the trimmed V and J ends, which lost 4 bases and 6 bases, there was a span of 12 bases. The CDR3 coding sequence is TGTGCCAGCAGTTCTTCCGGAGGGGCCGGGGAGCTGTTTTTT. Residues: CASSSSGGAGELFF.

The count of this clone is one. The chain links TRBV19 to TRBJ2-2, with a weak D call TRBD1 (6 bases). CDR3 size: 14 residues. The V end lost 4 bases, the J end lost 4 bases, and 10 bases lay between the germline ends. CDR1 LNHDA and CDR2 SQIVND come from the germline V gene (reference sequence). The CDR3 nucleotides are TGTGCCAGTAGTACCGGACAGTCCACCGGGGAGCTGTTTTTT. This translates into CASSTGQSTGELFF.

The sample holds a few counts of this clone. The gene calls are TRBV7-2 and TRBJ2-5, with 7 bases aligning to TRBD2. The CDR3 runs 15 residues. V lost 1 base to trimming and J lost 7 bases; unmatched junction nucleotides: 9. Germline V gene sequence: CDR1 SGHTA, CDR2 FQGNSA. CDR3 region: CASSLGSSGGGTQYF. The CDR3 nucleotides are TGTGCCAGCAGCTTAGGTTCTAGCGGTGGGGGGACCCAGTACTTC.

V usage is TRBV6-4 and J usage is TRBJ1-2; no reliable D call. Germline values: CDR1 MRHNA, CDR2 SNTAGT. The CDR3 contains 13 residues. With 6 bases removed from V and 8 bases from J, the gap between germline ends came to 16 bases. In nucleotides, the CDR3 is TGTGCCAGCAGCGCAGCGGGTTTACGAGGCTACACCTTC. This gives the protein CASSAAGLRGYTF.

The V gene is TRBV5-1, the J gene TRBJ1-2; 7 bases fit TRBD1. The CDR3 covers 16 residues. Trimming took 1 base from V and 3 from J; bases not matched to a gene: 9. Germline V gives CDR1 SGHRS, CDR2 YFSETQ. This chain's CDR3 is CASSLRGQEGYYGYTF. CDR3 nucleotides: TGCGCCAGCAGCTTGAGGGGGCAGGAGGGGTACTATGGCTACACCTTC.

The gene calls are TRBV5-1 and TRBJ1-4; perhaps TRBD1 as D (5 bases). The V gene's germline CDR1 is SGHRS and CDR2 YFSETQ. V dropped 2 bases and J dropped 4 bases, with 15 bases sitting between them. This CDR3 region has 16 residues. The DNA of the CDR3 is TGCGCCAGCAGCTTTGGGGCTCAGGGCCTTAATGAAAAACTGTTTTTT. Residues: CASSFGAQGLNEKLFF.

The chain couples TRBV29-1 to TRBJ2-3, with TRBD2 as a possible D gene (6 bases). The germline V and J ends were trimmed by 1 base and 6 bases, with 11 bases remaining between them. The CDR3 runs to 13 residues. Germline values: CDR1 SQVTM, CDR2 ANQGSEA. The CDR3: CSVEVAVGDTQYF. CDR3 nucleotides: TGCAGCGTTGAAGTAGCGGTAGGGGATACGCAGTATTTT.

This clone has only a few counts. CDR3 coding DNA: TGCGCCAGCAGCCAGGCGACAGCCTCCTACGAGCAGTACTTC. This sequence encodes CASSQATASYEQYF. This chain connects TRBV4-1 to TRBJ2-7, with D maybe TRBD1 (5 bases). Germline V CDR1 and CDR2: MGHRA, YSYEKL. The CDR3 runs to 14 residues. V lost 3 bases, J lost 0 bases, and 9 bases lay in between.

This clone was counted only a few times. The chain links TRBV25-1 to TRBJ1-1, with 7 bases fitting TRBD1. V gave up 5 bases and J gave up 4 bases; unmatched junction bases: 4. This CDR3 comprises 13 residues. Germline CDR1 MGHDK, CDR2 SYGVNS. Here the CDR3 reads CASSNPGGTEAFF. DNA for the CDR3: TGTGCCAGCAGTAACCCAGGGGGCACTGAAGCTTTCTTT.

The gene calls are TRBV5-1 and TRBJ1-2, with D possibly being TRBD1 (5 bases). Trimming pared 2 bases from V and 8 bases from J, leaving 16 bases between. Germline V gives CDR1 SGHRS, CDR2 YFSETQ. CDR3 length: 14 amino acids. The chain's CDR3 is CASSLSAGESGYTF. The DNA of the CDR3 is TGCGCCAGCAGCTTAAGTGCGGGGGAAAGCGGCTACACCTTC.

In its sample, this clone was seen a few times. The rearrangement uses TRBV27 and TRBJ2-5, with 7 bases matching TRBD2. The V segment lost 1 base and the J segment 4 bases; nucleotides outside the gene matches: 12. The CDR3 runs to 17 residues. The germline CDR1 and CDR2 sequences are MNHEY and SMNVEV (reference sequence). The CDR3 bases are TGTGCCAGCAGTTTATTGCCCAGGGAGGGTTTGTCAGAGACCCAGTACTTC. Its protein product is CASSLLPREGLSETQYF.

As regards this clone: This CDR3 fails to terminate in the conserved phenylalanine or tryptophan, so it likely reflects a read error. The chain combines TRBV7-9 with TRBJ2-7; 11 bases agree with TRBD2. CDR1 is SEHNR and CDR2 is FQNEAQ in the germline V gene (reference sequence). CDR3 length: 15 residues. The junction had 2 bases not matched to a gene; V was cut back by 2 bases and J by 2 bases. The CDR3: CASSLTGLAAYEQYA. The CDR3 nucleotides read TGTGCCAGCAGCTTAACGGGACTAGCGGCCTACGAGCAGTACGCC.

This chain joins TRBV18 and TRBJ2-7; tentatively, D is TRBD1 (6 bases). Germline assignment: CDR1 KGHSH and CDR2 LQKENI. This CDR3 has 15 amino acids. V lost 4 bases, J lost 1 base, and 14 bases lay in between. The CDR3 sequence is CASSLTYRDSYEQYF. The DNA for the CDR3 is TGTGCCAGCTCACTCACTTACAGGGATTCCTACGAGCAGTACTTC. Full variable domain (missing parts from reference TRBV18 and TRBJ2-7): NAGVMQNPRHLVRRRGQEARLRCSPMKGHSHVYWYRQLPEEGLKFMVYLQKENIIDESGMPKERFSAEFPKEGPSILRIQQVVRGDSAAYFCASSLTYRDSYEQYFGPGTRLTVT.

The gene calls are TRBV5-6 and TRBJ2-3, with D possibly being TRBD1 (6 bases). CDR1 and CDR2 (germline): SGHDT, YYEEEE. The CDR3 sequence is 14 residues long. V was trimmed by 5 bases and J by 0 bases, leaving 10 bases between them. This CDR3 reads CASRPQGSTDTQYF. The DNA of the CDR3 is TGTGCCAGCAGACCTCAGGGGAGCACAGATACGCAGTATTTT.

The chain combines TRBV7-9 with TRBJ1-5; D is uncertain. The ends were cut back, 4 bases at V and 3 bases at J, with 10 bases in the middle. The CDR3 runs 14 residues. Looked up from germline, CDR1 is SEHNR and CDR2 is FQNEAQ (reference sequence). CDR3: CASSSGGNNQPQHF. The CDR3, as DNA: TGTGCCAGCAGCTCGGGTGGTAACAATCAGCCCCAGCATTTT.

The genes are TRBV13 and TRBJ1-3, with D possibly being TRBD1 (5 bases). Germline V gene lookup returns CDR1 PRHDT and CDR2 FYEKMQ (reference sequence). Trimming took off 2 bases at V and 4 bases at J, with 12 bases between the two ends. The CDR3 extends over 15 amino acids. The CDR3 loop is CASSLYQGGGNTIYF. DNA of the CDR3: TGTGCCAGCAGCTTATATCAGGGAGGAGGAAACACCATATATTTT.

This rearrangement joins TRBV27 to TRBJ2-7; 13 nucleotides align to TRBD2. The CDR3 spans 17 residues. Looked up from germline, CDR1 is MNHEY and CDR2 is SMNVEV (reference sequence). The V and J ends lost 5 bases and 6 bases, in that order; junction bases with no gene match: 13. The CDR3 DNA follows: TGTGCCAGCAGTACGGGACTAGCGGGAACTTCAACTCTCGAGCAGTACTTC. Its protein is CASSTGLAGTSTLEQYF.

This rearrangement joins TRBV19 to TRBJ1-2, with 8 positions matching TRBD1. The germline CDR1 and CDR2 sequences are LNHDA and SQIVND (reference sequence). Trimming took 2 bases from V and 3 from J; bases not matched to a gene: 8. The CDR3 contains 16 residues. This chain's CDR3 is CASSIPRDRRYYGYTF. The CDR3, as DNA: TGTGCCAGTAGTATACCTCGGGACAGGCGGTACTATGGCTACACCTTC.

This CDR3 reads CASTSTRGSNQPQHF. CDR3 coding DNA: TGTGCCAGCACCAGCACACGAGGTAGCAATCAGCCCCAGCATTTT. The rearrangement uses TRBV28 and TRBJ1-5; D not certain. The CDR3 spans 15 residues. From germline, CDR1 is MDHEN and CDR2 SYDVKM. V lost 7 bases to trimming and J lost 0 bases, with 13 bases between them.